Included here is one T cell receptor (beta chain) sequence, with context. What this receptor recognizes is not known. Within one base of it there is no much larger clone, and no base qualities were kept. Samples from volunteer blood donors who had recovered from COVID-19 were contributed by a second Seattle source. Whole blood was collected in K2EDTA tubes by collaborating institutions according to the institutions' own protocols. For TCRbeta analysis, collaborator samples were shipped as frozen whole blood, as isolated PBMCs, or as DNA extracted from either sample type. TCRbeta CDR3 regions were amplified from genomic DNA using the immunoSEQ Assay, a bias-controlled multiplex PCR. From the authors' description of their analysis: The number of nucleated cells in each sample was estimated from the amplification of reference gene primers within the assay. Sequence reads were collapsed and filtered to measure the absolute abundance of every unique TCRbeta CDR3 rearrangement. For each sample, productive Simpson clonality was calculated as the square root of Simpson's diversity index across productive rearrangements. Entries here come from immuneACCESS through TCRdb and include only in-frame sequences with V and J called. Some clones fail to appear in such tables; in the studies checked, an unresolved V gene covers under half of the shortfall, and the cause of the remainder is unknown. V and J calls and clone size follow that table, whereas D and trimming were derived from the DNA. The sample has around 260,000 clones on record, about 87% of them singletons. 1.5% of the sample is taken by the ten largest.

The sample originates from a study of blood T cell repertoires in COVID-19 (TCRdb year 2020). At the level of the whole study: Samples from collaborators originated in the United States, Italy and Spain and spanned both the acute and convalescent phases of COVID-19. The material from the prospective study consisted of cDNA or gDNA derived from T cells, B-cell-depleted T cells, or PBMCs. The repertoires were made available in a free public database intended to serve as a resource for research on the immune response to SARS-CoV-2. Where HLA class I and class II types were available, the types were taken from metadata supplied by the sample provider, not from assay-based typing. The sample metadata nearly always contained a de-identified subject ID, COVID-19 status, age in years and sex. Samples were obtained from the ongoing ImmuneRACE study (first 160 participants) and from 1,254 subjects provided by 6 global collaborators. Deeply sampled blood TCRbeta repertoires from subjects exposed to, actively infected with, or recovered from COVID-19 were included in the dataset. Overall study outcomes, separate from this receptor: The quantity of clinical and demographic metadata differed by source and by participant and was supplied without curation.

V is shortened by 7 bases, J by 2 bases, and the region joining them spans 11 bases. From the cysteine up to the phenylalanine, the CDR3 has a length of 12 residues. The CDR3 DNA has 36 bases and is translated from base 1. Reading the germline V gene gives CDR1 SQVTM and CDR2 ANQGSEA. Sequenced input: peripheral blood. The sequence came from a woman aged 40 to 50 who had recovered from COVID-19. The rearrangement joined TRBV29-1 to TRBJ1-1; no D gene can be assigned with confidence. The DNA reads TGCAGCGGTGCGGCAATCAACACTGAAGCTTTCTTT. Its translation reads: CSGAAINTEAFF.